The clone carrying this T cell receptor beta chain occurred a few times. Its antigen remains unidentified. The data derive from a study of blood T cells in healthy people across ages. Findings of the study overall: CMV status of donors was not determined, possibly confounding expanded clonotype changes.

V lost 2 bases to trimming and J lost 4 bases, with 5 bases between them. CDR1 is KGHDR and CDR2 is SFDVKD in the germline V gene. This CDR3 is built from 13 residues. For the second PCR, which ran for about 6 to 12 cycles, a sample-barcoded 5' primer and a J-beta primer mix were used. TCRdb recomputed calls from the 5' RACE reads with MiXCR, one row per CDR3 protein. The sample contains fewer than 900,000 distinct CDR3 sequences, roughly 44% of which appear only once. The J gene is TRBJ2-1, the V gene TRBV24-1; D tentatively reads TRBD1 or TRBD2 (5 bases each). The sequenced material came from blood. This TCR was sampled from a woman aged 55-69 years in good health. DNA of the CDR3: TGTGCCACCAGTGATTGGGGGTACAATGAGCAGTTCTTC. Protein: CATSDWGYNEQFF.